This TCR beta chain emerged from a study of cytomegalovirus exposure and HLA in healthy donors. As for the study in general: Prior work identified around 120 million unique TCR beta sequences in 190 million or so T cells.

In the PCR, 60 Vbeta and 13 Jbeta primers were used. The method was immunoSEQ multiplex PCR; TCRdb's version includes in-frame clones alone and lacks a portion of them. The data contain 150,000 to 200,000 clones, approximately 79% of them singletons. Germline values: CDR1 SQVTM, CDR2 ANQGSEA. The CDR3 is 12 amino acids. V lost 6 bases to trimming and J lost 8 bases, with 16 bases between them. Sequencing input: PBMCs. This clonotype was obtained from a man in his forties in good health and CMV-seronegative. The chain links TRBV29-1 to TRBJ1-2, with D unresolved. CDR3 amino acids: CSVRGLGPGYTF. In DNA, the CDR3 is TGCAGCGTGAGAGGCCTAGGTCCAGGCTACACCTTC.